The 11 T cell receptor beta chains listed next were all sequenced from one sample in a study of Graves' ophthalmopathy and Graves' hyperthyroidism. Investigators amplified TCR beta CDR3 regions from RNA transcripts. First-round RT-PCR employed HTBI primers, with a second-round multiplex PCR after it. TCRdb itself ran the multiplex PCR reads through MiXCR, one entry per CDR3 protein. The table lists a few hundred thousand distinct CDR3 sequences, 15% to 20% of them singletons. The sequenced sample consisted of peripheral blood. The receptors here all came from an adult man with Graves' ophthalmopathy.

The table lists this clonotype with many counts. This chain's CDR3 is CASGELNTEAFF. In DNA, the CDR3 is TGTGCCAGCGGGGAGTTGAACACTGAAGCTTTCTTT. V usage is TRBV27 and J usage is TRBJ1-1; D gene uncertain. Per the germline V gene, CDR1 is MNHEY and CDR2 is SMNVEV (reference sequence). The CDR3 runs to 12 residues. V gave up 8 bases and J gave up 0 bases, with 7 bases separating them.

V is TRBV6-1 and J is TRBJ2-5; D not resolved. V dropped 2 bases and J dropped 4 bases, with 17 bases sitting between them. The CDR3 runs to 16 residues. In germline, CDR1 is MNHNS, CDR2 SASEGT. The CDR3 spells CASSELSRIRGETQYF. In DNA form, the CDR3 reads TGTGCCAGCAGTGAACTATCGAGGATCAGAGGAGAGACCCAGTACTTC.

About this clonotype itself: One end of the junction is discordant with germline, which a read error may explain. The genes are TRBV20-1 and TRBJ1-6, with TRBD1 as a possible D gene (5 bases). In germline, CDR1 is DFQATT, CDR2 SNEGSKA (reference sequence). The CDR3 has 13 amino acids. The CDR3 protein is CTAGGGGLLSLHF. In DNA form, the CDR3 reads TGCACTGCTGGGGGGGGGGGACTGCTAAGCCTCCACTTT.

There are many counts of this clonotype. This CDR3 reads CSARIRGYSYEQYF. The CDR3 DNA is TGCAGCGCCCGAATTAGAGGTTACTCCTACGAGCAGTACTTC. This rearrangement joins TRBV29-1 to TRBJ2-7; D is undetermined. V lost 7 bases and J 0 bases, leaving 16 bases between the germline ends. CDR3 length: 14 amino acids. The germline V gene encodes CDR1 SQVTM and CDR2 ANQGSEA.

The chain links TRBV18 to TRBJ2-2; 11 positions match TRBD2. The trim removed 2 bases at V and 0 bases at J, leaving 2 bases unmatched. The CDR3 is 17 residues long. Germline CDR1 and CDR2: KGHSH and LQKENI. This CDR3 reads CASSPSSGRTNTGELFF. In DNA, the CDR3 is TGTGCCAGCTCACCATCTAGCGGGAGGACGAACACCGGGGAGCTGTTTTTT.

This clonotype came up many times. The chain links TRBV11-2 to TRBJ2-5; 7 bases match TRBD1. The germline V gene has CDR1 SGHAT and CDR2 FQNNGV. The CDR3 is 15 amino acids. V trimming: 2 bases; J trimming: 8 bases; junction bases outside the gene matches: 11. CDR3 DNA sequence: TGTGCCAGCAGCTTAACGCCGGGACAGAAGAGAACCCAGTACTTC. It is translated as CASSLTPGQKRTQYF.

This clonotype was observed many times. The rearrangement links TRBV9 to TRBJ1-3; the D is unclear. The CDR3 contains 16 residues. Germline V gene lookup returns CDR1 SGDLS and CDR2 YYNGEE. V lost 0 bases to trimming and J lost 0 bases, with 10 bases between them. The CDR3 sequence: CASSVAGQSSGNTIYF. The CDR3, as DNA: TGTGCCAGCAGCGTAGCGGGCCAATCCTCTGGAAACACCATATATTTT.

The chain carries TRBV12-3 or TRBV12-4 and TRBJ1-2; 7 positions match TRBD1. V shed 7 bases and J 4 bases; nucleotides not matched to a gene: 9. CDR3 length: 14 residues. For the CDR3, the DNA is TGTGCCAGCACCTACAGGGGATTCGCCTATGGCTACACCTTC. Its translation is CASTYRGFAYGYTF.

The sample holds a few counts of this clonotype. The chain has TRBV5-1 and TRBJ1-3, with 9 bases aligning to TRBD1. Germline V CDR1 and CDR2: SGHRS, YFSETQ. The V gene end was trimmed by 0 bases and the J gene end by 7 bases; junction bases not matched to a gene: 8. The CDR3 is 16 amino acids. The CDR3 protein is CASSLETGTGINTIYF. The CDR3 coding sequence is TGCGCCAGCAGCTTGGAGACCGGGACAGGGATTAACACCATATATTTT. The full variable domain, rest sourced from reference TRBV5-1 and TRBJ1-3, is KAGVTQTPRYLIKTRGQQVTLSCSPISGHRSVSWYQQTPGQGLQFLFEYFSETQRNKGNFPGRFSGRQFSNSRSEMNVSTLELGDSALYLCASSLETGTGINTIYFGEGSWLTVV.

This clonotype has a count of ten or more. The chain combines TRBV30 with TRBJ2-7, with 10 bases lining up with TRBD2. CDR1 and CDR2 (germline): GTSNPN, SVGIG (reference sequence). Unmatched junction bases numbered 8, after V lost 2 bases and J lost 1 base. The CDR3 length is 16 residues. For the CDR3, the DNA is TGTGCCTGGAGTATAGCTAGCGGGAGCATGTCCTACGAGCAGTACTTC. Translating gives CAWSIASGSMSYEQYF.

This clonotype was found many times. This chain joins TRBV6-2 or TRBV6-3 and TRBJ2-5; D possibly corresponds to TRBD2 (5 bases). The CDR3 is made up of 13 amino acids. V lost 10 bases, J lost 4 bases, and 16 bases lay in between. The germline V gene encodes CDR1 MNHEY and CDR2 SVGEGT. CDR3 amino acids: CATGLAGGETQYF. The DNA for the CDR3 is TGTGCCACCGGTTTGGCGGGCGGAGAGACCCAGTACTTC.